The 23 T cell receptor beta chains listed next were all sequenced from one sample in a study of response to subunit inactivated influenza vaccine. TCRdb fed the RT-PCR reads into MiXCR, producing one record per CDR3 protein. The sample has 550,000 to 600,000 distinct CDR3 sequences, approximately 10% seen once. Sequencing was performed on PBMCs from blood, taken on the day of vaccination. Receptors were obtained from a man aged 45 to 65 who received an inactivated influenza vaccine.

The sample holds many counts of this clonotype. The chain has TRBV10-3 and TRBJ2-2, with D perhaps matching TRBD2 (5 bases). The CDR3 loop spans 13 amino acids. Between the trimmed V and J ends, which lost 6 bases and 7 bases, there was a span of 12 bases. Germline V lookup: CDR1 ENHRY, CDR2 SYGVKD. CDR3 nucleotides: TGTGCCATCAGGACCGAGGGATACGGGGAGCTGTTTTTT. Amino acid sequence: CAIRTEGYGELFF.

The V and J genes are TRBV7-9 and TRBJ2-1; D gene unclear. This CDR3 spans 15 amino acids. Trimming left V 5 bases short and J 5 bases short, with 16 bases between. Per the germline V gene, CDR1 is SEHNR and CDR2 is FQNEAQ (reference sequence). The CDR3 bases are TGTGCCAGCAGCCCAGTTAGGGTACGAAACAATGAGCAGTTCTTC. This sequence encodes CASSPVRVRNNEQFF.

Many counts were recorded for this clonotype. The chain employs TRBV6-2 or TRBV6-3 and TRBJ2-3; the D is unclear. The CDR3 runs to 14 residues. Germline CDR1 is MNHEY and CDR2 is SVGEGT. Trimming shortened V by 0 bases and J by 6 bases, and 10 bases separated the two germline ends. CDR3 sequence reads: CASSYSGTSDTQYF. The CDR3 DNA is TGTGCCAGCAGTTACTCGGGTACTTCCGATACGCAGTATTTT.

This clonotype was seen only a few times. V gene TRBV12-3 or TRBV12-4 combines with J gene TRBJ2-6; D remains unclear. This CDR3 spans 19 amino acids. The CDR3 loop is CTFSLLHLWSGAGANVLTF. The CDR3 nucleotides are TGTACCTTCAGTTTATTACATCTATGGTCTGGGGCTGGGGCCAACGTCCTGACTTTC.

V and J are TRBV7-9 and TRBJ2-1, with 7 bases aligning to TRBD2. The CDR3 extends over 14 amino acids. V dropped 5 bases and J dropped 8; count of bases not matched to a gene: 9. Per germline, CDR1 SEHNR and CDR2 FQNEAQ (reference sequence). The CDR3: CASSALLATDEQFF. The CDR3 DNA is TGTGCCAGCAGCGCCCTACTAGCGACCGATGAGCAGTTCTTC.

CDR3 region: CSVKGRVTDTQYF. The CDR3 bases are TGCAGCGTTAAAGGACGGGTCACAGATACGCAGTATTTT. V usage is TRBV29-1 and J usage is TRBJ2-3; D is undetermined. In germline, CDR1 is SQVTM, CDR2 ANQGSEA. Trimming pared 5 bases from V and 2 bases from J, leaving 11 bases between. The CDR3 is made up of 13 amino acids.

This clonotype was observed a handful of times. The chain is built from TRBV3-1 and TRBJ2-1, with a possible D match to TRBD2 (7 bases). The CDR3 consists of 12 residues. Per the germline V gene, CDR1 is LGHDT and CDR2 is YNNKEL (reference sequence). Trimming pared 10 bases from V and 10 bases from J, leaving 17 bases between. This chain's CDR3 is CATKNGGQEQFF. In DNA form, the CDR3 reads TGTGCCACCAAGAACGGGGGGCAGGAGCAGTTCTTC.

A few counts support this clonotype. The rearrangement uses TRBV20-1 and TRBJ2-3; D not resolved. CDR1 and CDR2 from the germline V gene are DFQATT and SNEGSKA (reference sequence). V was trimmed by 2 bases and J by 0 bases, leaving 9 bases between them. This CDR3 contains 14 residues. CDR3 bases: TGCAGTGCTAGATCCGCGACCAGCACAGATACGCAGTATTTT. Its translation is CSARSATSTDTQYF.

The CDR3 sequence is CASSLGTTEGYTF. The CDR3 nucleotides read TGCGCCAGCAGCTTGGGGACAACCGAGGGCTACACCTTC. This chain uses TRBV5-1 with TRBJ1-2, with a weak D call TRBD1 (5 bases). The CDR3 is 13 residues long. V lost 0 bases, J lost 8 bases, and 11 bases lay in between. Germline V CDR1 and CDR2: SGHRS, YFSETQ.

This chain uses TRBV7-2 with TRBJ2-7, with 9 bases that match TRBD2. V gave up 10 bases and J gave up 4 bases; unmatched junction bases: 8. Per germline, CDR1 SGHTA and CDR2 FQGNSA. This CDR3 is built from 13 residues. DNA for the CDR3: TGTGCCACCACTCGTCTAGCGGGATACGAGCAGTACTTC. It yields the protein CATTRLAGYEQYF.

Many counts were recorded for this clonotype. This chain uses TRBV4-2 with TRBJ1-6; 9 nucleotides align to TRBD1. In germline, CDR1 is LGHNA, CDR2 YNFKEQ. The CDR3 length is 17 residues. V dropped 0 bases and J dropped 7; count of bases not matched to a gene: 7. CDR3 coding DNA: TGTGCCAGCAGCCAAGAATATTGGACAGGGGAGAATTCACCCCTCCACTTT. Its protein is CASSQEYWTGENSPLHF.

V is TRBV6-5 and J is TRBJ2-1; the D gene is possibly TRBD2 (5 bases). V lost 1 base and J lost 5, with 18 bases in between. Germline CDR1 MNHEY, CDR2 SVGAGI. The CDR3 consists of 17 residues. CDR3 coding DNA: TGTGCCAGCAGTTACTACTATCAACCTTCGGGGAACAATGAGCAGTTCTTC. This translates into CASSYYYQPSGNNEQFF.

In this sample, this clonotype turned up a few times. The chain recombines TRBV14 with TRBJ2-7; D gene ambiguous. The ends were cut back, 3 bases at V and 7 bases at J, with 13 bases in the middle. Germline values: CDR1 SGHDN, CDR2 FVKESK. The CDR3 covers 13 residues. The CDR3 sequence: CASSQTDRSEQYF. In DNA, the CDR3 is TGTGCCAGCAGCCAGACGGACCGTTCTGAGCAGTACTTC.

This clonotype showed up many times. The J gene is TRBJ2-2, the V gene TRBV5-6, with 12 bases fitting TRBD2. CDR1 and CDR2 from the germline V gene are SGHDT and YYEEEE. This CDR3 region has 17 residues. J lost 5 bases, V lost 0 bases, and 5 bases had no gene match. The CDR3 coding sequence is TGTGCCAGCAGCTTGGGACTAGCGGGAGTAAGGACCGGGGAGCTGTTTTTT. Its protein is CASSLGLAGVRTGELFF.

This clonotype appeared a few times. The chain recombines TRBV28 with TRBJ2-1; 13 positions match TRBD2. Germline CDR1 MDHEN, CDR2 SYDVKM. J lost 0 bases, V lost 4 bases, and 6 bases had no gene match. This CDR3 comprises 18 residues. The CDR3 sequence is CASSSHRLAGGSYNEQFF. As DNA, the CDR3 is TGTGCCAGCAGTTCACATAGACTAGCGGGGGGCTCCTACAATGAGCAGTTCTTC.

This clonotype was recorded at least ten times. This chain links TRBV7-2 with TRBJ2-1, with 8 bases lining up with TRBD2. The ends lost 1 base at V and 6 bases at J; junction bases unmatched: 8. This CDR3 is 16 amino acids long. From germline, CDR1 is SGHTA and CDR2 FQGNSA. CDR3 nucleotide sequence: TGTGCCAGCAGCTTAGACTCTGGACTAGCAGCCAATGAGCAGTTCTTC. The encoded protein is CASSLDSGLAANEQFF.

As regards this clonotype: Given the absence of the conserved phenylalanine or tryptophan at the CDR3 end, a read error is likely. The chain combines TRBV20-1 with TRBJ1-1; the D is unclear. Germline V gene lookup returns CDR1 DFQATT and CDR2 SNEGSKA (reference sequence). The ends were cut back, 6 bases at V and 3 bases at J, with 11 bases in the middle. The CDR3 covers 12 residues. The chain's CDR3 is CSAPNLYTEAFV. CDR3 DNA: TGCAGTGCCCCCAATCTTTACACTGAAGCTTTCGTT.

This chain links TRBV15 with TRBJ2-5; the D gene could be TRBD1 or TRBD2 (5 bases each). The CDR3 sequence is 15 residues long. Trimming left V 0 bases short and J 7 bases short, with 15 bases between. Germline values: CDR1 LNHNV, CDR2 YYDKDF (reference sequence). The CDR3 protein is CATSRDARGQGTQYF. The CDR3 nucleotides are TGTGCCACCAGCAGAGATGCGAGGGGTCAGGGGACCCAGTACTTC.

This clonotype has at least ten counts. V is TRBV14 and J is TRBJ2-7, with D perhaps given as TRBD1 or TRBD2 (5 bases each). V was shortened by 3 bases and J by 0 bases, with 15 bases between the two germline ends. CDR1 and CDR2 (germline): SGHDN, FVKESK. There are 16 residues in the CDR3. The CDR3 reads CASSHHSGPDSYEQYF. The CDR3 bases are TGTGCCAGCAGCCACCACTCGGGACCAGACTCCTACGAGCAGTACTTC.

This clonotype has a count of ten or more. This chain connects TRBV7-2 to TRBJ2-7; tentative D call: TRBD2 (6 bases). The CDR3 consists of 13 residues. Trimming stripped 1 base from V and 5 bases from J, with 9 bases between. Per the germline V gene, CDR1 is SGHTA and CDR2 is FQGNSA. CDR3 sequence reads: CASSLELAHEQYF. CDR3 DNA sequence: TGTGCCAGCAGCTTAGAACTAGCCCACGAGCAGTACTTC.

The rearrangement joins TRBV5-1 to TRBJ2-1, with 8 nucleotides matching TRBD1. From germline, CDR1 is SGHRS and CDR2 YFSETQ. This CDR3 spans 14 amino acids. Germline trimming cut 2 bases from V and 9 bases from J; bases unmatched to any gene: 7. The CDR3 loop is CASSFAGTGLEQFF. In DNA, the CDR3 is TGCGCCAGCAGCTTCGCCGGGACAGGCCTTGAGCAGTTCTTC.

The chain combines TRBV14 with TRBJ2-1; 7 positions agree with TRBD2. The CDR3 spans 16 residues. CDR1 and CDR2 from the germline V gene are SGHDN and FVKESK. V dropped 1 base and J dropped 4; count of bases not matched to a gene: 7. The CDR3, as DNA: TGTGCCAGCAGCCAAGTTGCCCTAGCGGAATACAATGAGCAGTTCTTC. Its translation is CASSQVALAEYNEQFF.

This clonotype has only a few counts. The chain uses TRBV5-5 and TRBJ2-7, with D unresolved. This CDR3 is built from 14 residues. Trimming removed 3 bases at V and 3 bases at J, with 13 bases between. The V gene's germline CDR1 is SGHKS and CDR2 YYEKEE (reference sequence). The CDR3 sequence is CASSSAGLHYEQYF. CDR3 nucleotide sequence: TGTGCCAGCAGCTCAGCCGGGCTCCACTACGAGCAGTACTTC.